This T cell receptor beta chain stems from a study of blood T cell repertoires in COVID-19. About the research overall: Acute-phase and convalescent COVID-19 samples originated in the United States, Italy and Spain.

This clone was recorded a few times. In the source study's methods: By means of reference gene primer amplification, nucleated cell counts were estimated. The data were produced by immunoSEQ multiplex PCR, yet TCRdb's version contains in-frame clones alone and is incomplete. The DNA gave D and trimming, while V, J and clone size come from that table. The sample holds roughly 80,000 clones; more than 80% are singletons and the top ten take 25% to 30%. Sequencing used peripheral blood. This receptor was obtained from a woman older than 75 with acute or convalescent COVID-19.

CDR3 DNA sequence: TGCGCCAGCACCCGGACCGCCGGCGGGAGCACAGATACGCAGTATTTT. Protein sequence: CASTRTAGGSTDTQYF. V gene TRBV5-1 combines with J gene TRBJ2-3; D is perhaps TRBD2 (5 bases). Germline V gene sequence: CDR1 SGHRS, CDR2 YFSETQ. CDR3 length: 16 residues. The ends were cut back, 6 bases at V and 0 bases at J, with 17 bases in the middle.